This TCR beta chain appears in the sequencing data of a study of T cell responses to AZD1222 COVID-19 vaccine. For the study at large: Samples with a second dose at about 4 or about 12 weeks were pooled together. Study observations and caveats: Spike-specific TCR repertoires showed rising breadth and depth after two AZD1222 doses. Vaccine-associated CD4 TCRs ranged over spike, dominating at 160-218 and 743-854.

Produced via immunoSEQ multiplex PCR; TCRdb's table is partial and in-frame only. The sample lists 150,000 to 200,000 clones, almost 95% occurring once. In the case of this clone: The antigen is not known.

The germline V and J ends were trimmed by 1 base and 0 bases, with 10 bases remaining between them. Germline-derived CDR1 and CDR2 are MGHRA and YSYEKL. The CDR3 loop spans 16 amino acids. Sequencing used peripheral blood, obtained on day 0 of AZD1222 vaccination. The chain employs TRBV4-1 and TRBJ1-5; possible D gene TRBD1, 6 bases. This receptor was taken from an adult in good health. The CDR3 region has the DNA TGCGCCAGCAGCCAAGGGGGGACACCTAGCAATCAGCCCCAGCATTTT. Translation: CASSQGGTPSNQPQHF.